Below, one T cell receptor (beta chain) is given with its context. The data are from a study of T-cell reconstitution after alpha-beta-depleted transplantation in children. It was with unique molecular identifiers that the TCRbeta library was prepared. TCRdb re-derived calls from the PCR reads in MiXCR, one entry per CDR3 protein. Of 450,000 to 550,000 distinct CDR3 sequences detected, roughly 11% appear once; the ten largest clones hold 11% to 15%. The CDR3 length is 16 residues. With 0 bases removed from V and 7 bases from J, the gap between germline ends came to 16 bases. The chain is built from TRBV12-3 or TRBV12-4 and TRBJ2-1; maybe TRBD2 (5 bases). The source is a female patient aged 2-10 years who had a stem cell transplant for aplastic anemia, so the T cells may come from the graft donor. This specimen consisted of PBMCs, mostly from graft donor cells, obtained 180 days after TCRalphabeta/CD19-depleted stem cell transplant. The CDR3 is CASSLARSGGDNEQFF. For the CDR3, the DNA is TGTGCCAGCAGTTTAGCGCGGAGCGGCGGAGATAATGAGCAGTTCTTC.